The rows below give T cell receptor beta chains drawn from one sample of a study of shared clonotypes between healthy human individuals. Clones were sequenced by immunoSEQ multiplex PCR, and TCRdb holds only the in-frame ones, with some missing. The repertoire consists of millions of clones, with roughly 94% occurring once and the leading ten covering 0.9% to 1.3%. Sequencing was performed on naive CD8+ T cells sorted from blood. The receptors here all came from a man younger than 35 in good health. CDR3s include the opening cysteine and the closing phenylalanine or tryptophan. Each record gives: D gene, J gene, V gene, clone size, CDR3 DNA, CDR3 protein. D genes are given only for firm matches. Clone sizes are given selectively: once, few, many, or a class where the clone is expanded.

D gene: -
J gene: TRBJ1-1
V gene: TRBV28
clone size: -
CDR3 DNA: TGTGCCAGCAGTTTCATTGGTACTGAAGCTTTCTTT
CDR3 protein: CASSFIGTEAFF

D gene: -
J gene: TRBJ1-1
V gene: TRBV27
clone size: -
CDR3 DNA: TGTGCCAGCACCCTGAGACAGGCCAACACTGAAGCTTTCTTT
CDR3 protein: CASTLRQANTEAFF

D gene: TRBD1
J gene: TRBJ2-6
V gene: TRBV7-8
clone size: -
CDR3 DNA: TGTGCCAGCAGCTTAGTTCAAGGGGGCTACGGGGCCAACGTCCTGACTTTC
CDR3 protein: CASSLVQGGYGANVLTF

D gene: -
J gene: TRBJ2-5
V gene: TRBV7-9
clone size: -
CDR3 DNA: TGTGCCAGCAGCTCTTACAGAGAAGGGGAGACCCAGTACTTC
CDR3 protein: CASSSYREGETQYF

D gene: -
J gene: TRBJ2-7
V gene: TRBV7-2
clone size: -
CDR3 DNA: TGTGCCAGCAGCTTAGTTGGGGCAGGGAGAGGTGGTAGCTACGAGCAGTACTTC
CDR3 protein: CASSLVGAGRGGSYEQYF

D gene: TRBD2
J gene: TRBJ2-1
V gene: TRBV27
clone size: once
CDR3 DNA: TGTGCCAGCAGTCCCACGGGCGGGAGCGGGAATGAGCAGTTCTTC
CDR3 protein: CASSPTGGSGNEQFF

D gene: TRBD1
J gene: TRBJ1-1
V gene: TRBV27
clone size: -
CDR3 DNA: TGTGCCAGCAGTTTAAATGACAGGGTTTACAATGAAGCTTTCTTT
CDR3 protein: CASSLNDRVYNEAFF

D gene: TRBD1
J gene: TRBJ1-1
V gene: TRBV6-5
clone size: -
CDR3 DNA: TGTGCCAGCAGTTACGGTGGACAGGGGCGCACTGAAGCTTTCTTT
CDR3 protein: CASSYGGQGRTEAFF

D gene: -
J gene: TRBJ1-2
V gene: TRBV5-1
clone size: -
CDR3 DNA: TGCGCCAGCACCGAGGGGTATGGCTACACCTTC
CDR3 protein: CASTEGYGYTF

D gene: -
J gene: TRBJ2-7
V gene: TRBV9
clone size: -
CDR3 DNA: TGTGCCAGCAGCGTAGACATTACTTACGAGCAGTACTTC
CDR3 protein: CASSVDITYEQYF

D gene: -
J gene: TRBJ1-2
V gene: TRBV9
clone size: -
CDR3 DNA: TGTGCCAGCAGCGTATCCCTTAGGAGAGACGGACACTATGGCTACACCTTC
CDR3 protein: CASSVSLRRDGHYGYTF

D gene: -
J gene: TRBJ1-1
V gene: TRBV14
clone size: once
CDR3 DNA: TGTGCCAGCAGCCAACCAGTGAACACTGAAGCTTTCTTT
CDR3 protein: CASSQPVNTEAFF

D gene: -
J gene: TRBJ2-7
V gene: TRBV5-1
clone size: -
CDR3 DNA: TGCGCCAGCAGCGAAGGGGGGGCGGACGAGCAGTACTTC
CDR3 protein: CASSEGGADEQYF

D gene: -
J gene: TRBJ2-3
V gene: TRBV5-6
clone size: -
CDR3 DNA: TGTGCCAGCAGCCCTGCTCCCACAGATACGCAGTATTTT
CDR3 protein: CASSPAPTDTQYF

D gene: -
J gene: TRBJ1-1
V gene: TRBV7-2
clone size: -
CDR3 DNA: TGTGCCAGCAGCTTAGACCCGAACACTGAAGCTTTCTTT
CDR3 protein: CASSLDPNTEAFF

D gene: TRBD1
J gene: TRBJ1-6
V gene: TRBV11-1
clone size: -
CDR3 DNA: TGTGCCAGCAGCACACGGACAGGGGTGGCCTATAATTCACCCCTCCACTTT
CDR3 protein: CASSTRTGVAYNSPLHF

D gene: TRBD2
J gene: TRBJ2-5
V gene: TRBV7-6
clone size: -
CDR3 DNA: TGTGCCAGCAGCTTATCGGTTGGGCTAGCGGAAGAGACCCAGTACTTC
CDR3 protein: CASSLSVGLAEETQYF

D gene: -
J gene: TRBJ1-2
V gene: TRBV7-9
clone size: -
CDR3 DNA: TGTGCCAGCAGCTTGACGGTTACTAACTATGGCTACACCTTC
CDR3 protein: CASSLTVTNYGYTF

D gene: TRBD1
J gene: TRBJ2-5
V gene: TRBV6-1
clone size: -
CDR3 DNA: TGTGCCAGCAGTGAAGCAGCCAGGGGGCTGGAAGAGACCCAGTACTTC
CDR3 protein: CASSEAARGLEETQYF

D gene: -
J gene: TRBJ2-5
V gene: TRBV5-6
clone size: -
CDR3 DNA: TGTGCCAGCAGCTTGGCCAACAGTCTGGAGACCCAGTACTTC
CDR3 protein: CASSLANSLETQYF

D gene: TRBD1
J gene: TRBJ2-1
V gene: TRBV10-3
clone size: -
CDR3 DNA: TGTGCCACCTGGGGCCTCCGGGACAGGGGGGACAATGAGCAGTTCTTC
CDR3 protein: CATWGLRDRGDNEQFF

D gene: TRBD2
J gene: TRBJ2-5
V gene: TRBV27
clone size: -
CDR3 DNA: TGTGCCAGCAGTCCGGGACTAGCGGGAGATGGGGAGACCCAGTACTTC
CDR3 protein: CASSPGLAGDGETQYF

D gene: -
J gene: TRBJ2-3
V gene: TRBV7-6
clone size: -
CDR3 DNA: TGTGCCAGCAGCTTAGAGGGCTTCACAGATACGCAGTATTTT
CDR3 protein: CASSLEGFTDTQYF

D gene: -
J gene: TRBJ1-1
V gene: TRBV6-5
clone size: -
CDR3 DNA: TGTGCCAGCAGTTACGGTCGGAAGGCTGAAGCTTTCTTT
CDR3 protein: CASSYGRKAEAFF

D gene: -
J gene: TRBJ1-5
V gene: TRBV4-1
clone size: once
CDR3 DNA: TGCGCCAGCAGCCAAGTCCAGGAAGGGCAGCCCCAGCATTTT
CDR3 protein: CASSQVQEGQPQHF

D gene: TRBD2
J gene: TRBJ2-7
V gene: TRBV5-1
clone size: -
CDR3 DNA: TGCGCCAGCAGCGAGAACGGCGGGGGGCTCGAGTGGTCCTACGAGCAGTACTTC
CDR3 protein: CASSENGGGLEWSYEQYF

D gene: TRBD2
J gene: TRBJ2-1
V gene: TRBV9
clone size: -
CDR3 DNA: TGTGCCAGCACCGTGGGCGGGAGGAGGAACAATGAGCAGTTCTTC
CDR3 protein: CASTVGGRRNNEQFF

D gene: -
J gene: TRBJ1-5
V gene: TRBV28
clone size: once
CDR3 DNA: TGTGCCAGCAGTTTACCAATGGAGGGCAATCAGCCCCAGCATTTT
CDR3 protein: CASSLPMEGNQPQHF

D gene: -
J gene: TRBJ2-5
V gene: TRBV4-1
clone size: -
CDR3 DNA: TGCGCCAGCAGCCAAGAGAACACCGGGACGGCGAAGGAGACCCAGTACTTC
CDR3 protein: CASSQENTGTAKETQYF

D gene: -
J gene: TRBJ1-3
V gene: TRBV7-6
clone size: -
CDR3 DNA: TGTGCCAGCAGCTTAAGCCTGGGAAACACCATATATTTT
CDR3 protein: CASSLSLGNTIYF

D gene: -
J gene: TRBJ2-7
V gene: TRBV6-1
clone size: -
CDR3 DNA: TGTGCCAGCAGCGCAGGGTCCGGCGAGCAGTACTTC
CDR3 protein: CASSAGSGEQYF

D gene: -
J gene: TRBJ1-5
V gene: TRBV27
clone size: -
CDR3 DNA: TGTGCCAGCAGTCTTAGTTCCCCCGGGAATCAGCCCCAGCATTTT
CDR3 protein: CASSLSSPGNQPQHF

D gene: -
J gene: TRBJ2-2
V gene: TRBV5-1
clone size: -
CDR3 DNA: TGCGCCAGCAGCCCCGGGACCAGGGAGGAGCTGTTTTTT
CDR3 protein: CASSPGTREELFF

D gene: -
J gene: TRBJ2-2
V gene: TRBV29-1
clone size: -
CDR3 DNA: TGCAGCGTTGAACCCAGGGCCAACACCGGGGAGCTGTTTTTT
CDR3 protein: CSVEPRANTGELFF

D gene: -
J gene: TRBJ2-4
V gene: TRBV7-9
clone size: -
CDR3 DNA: TGTGCCAGCAGCTTAGGGACGGTGGACGGAAACATTCAGTACTTC
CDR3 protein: CASSLGTVDGNIQYF

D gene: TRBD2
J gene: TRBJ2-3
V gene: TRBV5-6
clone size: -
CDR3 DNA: TGTGCCAGCAGCCCCGTCGGTAGCGGGGGGGCCGGCACAGATACGCAGTATTTT
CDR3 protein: CASSPVGSGGAGTDTQYF

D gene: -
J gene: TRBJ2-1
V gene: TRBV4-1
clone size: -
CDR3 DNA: TGCGCCAGCAGCCAAGAAATGCCCCCCTCCTACAATGAGCAGTTCTTC
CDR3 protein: CASSQEMPPSYNEQFF

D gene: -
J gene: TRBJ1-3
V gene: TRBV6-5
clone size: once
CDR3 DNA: TGTGCGTCCCTCCCGACAGTTGCCTCTGGAAACACCATATATTTT
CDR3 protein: CASLPTVASGNTIYF

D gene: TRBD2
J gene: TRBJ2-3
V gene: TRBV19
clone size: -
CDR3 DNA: TGTGCCAGTAGCCGACTAGCGGGAGAGATAGATACGCAGTATTTT
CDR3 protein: CASSRLAGEIDTQYF

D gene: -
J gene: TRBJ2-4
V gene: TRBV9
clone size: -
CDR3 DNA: TGTGCCAGCAGCTCTCCCTCAGATTCGGCCAAAAACATTCAGTACTTC
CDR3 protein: CASSSPSDSAKNIQYF

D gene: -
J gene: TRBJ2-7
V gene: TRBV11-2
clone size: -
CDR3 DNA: TGTGCCAGCAGCCCCTCGGTGCACGAGCAGTACTTC
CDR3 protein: CASSPSVHEQYF

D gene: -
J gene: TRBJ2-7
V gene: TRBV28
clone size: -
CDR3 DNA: TGTGCCAGCAGTGAGGGGGGGTCCTACGAGCAGTACTTC
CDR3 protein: CASSEGGSYEQYF

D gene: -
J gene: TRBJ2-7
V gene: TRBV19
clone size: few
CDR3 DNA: TGTGCCAGTAGTCACGGGGTTCGCTCCTACGAGCAGTACTTC
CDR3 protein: CASSHGVRSYEQYF

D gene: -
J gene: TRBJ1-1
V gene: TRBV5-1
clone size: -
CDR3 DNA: TGCGCCAGCAGCTTGTACCAGAGCCTAAACACTGAAGCTTTCTTT
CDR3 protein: CASSLYQSLNTEAFF

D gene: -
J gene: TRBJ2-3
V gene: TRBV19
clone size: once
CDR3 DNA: TGTGCCAGTAGTATAGTTCCAGGTAGCACAGATACGCAGTATTTT
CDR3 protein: CASSIVPGSTDTQYF

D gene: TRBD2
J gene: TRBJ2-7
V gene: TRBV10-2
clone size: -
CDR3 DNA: TGCGCCAGCAGGGAGGGAGCGGGAACCTCCTACGAGCAGTACTTC
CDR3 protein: CASREGAGTSYEQYF

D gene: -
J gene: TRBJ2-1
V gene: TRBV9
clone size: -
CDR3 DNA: TGTGCCAGCAGCGGAGAAGCGGGTCAGAATGAGCAGTTCTTC
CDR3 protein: CASSGEAGQNEQFF

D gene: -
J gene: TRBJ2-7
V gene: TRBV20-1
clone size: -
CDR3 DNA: TGCAGTGCTAGAGCGGGGGCCGAGCAGTACTTC
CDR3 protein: CSARAGAEQYF

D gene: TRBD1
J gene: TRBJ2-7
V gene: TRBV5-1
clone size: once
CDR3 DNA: TGCGCCAGCAGCCCAGGGGGATACGAGCAGTACTTC
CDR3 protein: CASSPGGYEQYF

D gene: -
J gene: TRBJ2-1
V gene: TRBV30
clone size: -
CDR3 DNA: TGTGCCTGGAGTGTATCAGCGGATGAGCAGTTCTTC
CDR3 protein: CAWSVSADEQFF

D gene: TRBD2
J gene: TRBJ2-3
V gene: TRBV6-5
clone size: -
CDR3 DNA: TGTGCCAGCAGACTCAGCGGGGGCACAGATACGCAGTATTTT
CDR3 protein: CASRLSGGTDTQYF